The TCR beta chain described here comes from a study of T cell repertoires in cytomegalovirus infection. Overall study context: Selection of CMV epitopes for the study included recently identified HLA-C-restricted and well-studied HLA-B-restricted ones. Carrying CMV and the relevant HLA type showed in public TCR beta signatures. Findings of the study overall: HLA-C-restricted TCR beta clonotypes specific for CMV led the ex vivo response. The cumulative frequency of public TCR beta families distinguished individuals who carried CMV together with the relevant HLA.

MiXCR, run by TCRdb on the reads, gives a single entry per CDR3 protein. The sample has hundreds of thousands of distinct CDR3 sequences, about 28% seen once; the top ten hold around 20%. In the case of this clonotype: The antigen is unknown.

The CDR3 sequence is 13 residues long. Germline V gives CDR1 DFQATT, CDR2 SNEGSKA (reference sequence). The trim removed 6 bases at V and 6 bases at J, leaving 6 bases unmatched. The chain links TRBV20-1 to TRBJ1-5; 9 nucleotides align to TRBD1. The source is a human donor in good health (CMV status not recorded). Some clones in this sample may be carry-over from other donors' samples. The material was cultured PBMCs, obtained from culture after CMV antigen stimulation. CDR3 sequence reads: CSAEGQGVQPQHF. Written as DNA, the CDR3 is TGCAGTGCAGAGGGACAGGGTGTTCAGCCCCAGCATTTT.